The 10 T cell receptor beta chains reported below all come from one sample, sequenced in a study of OX40 agonist ivuxolimab in advanced cancers. Only in-frame clones appear in the TCRdb table, and some are missing; sequencing was by immunoSEQ multiplex PCR. The table includes tens of thousands of clones, almost 85% detected once. This specimen consisted of CD4+ or CD8+ T cells sorted from blood, obtained in a trial of the OX40 agonist ivuxolimab. The receptor source for this set is an adult with an advanced solid tumor such as melanoma, head and neck, liver or kidney cancer.

The gene calls are TRBV4-1 and TRBJ2-1; D possibly corresponds to TRBD1 (5 bases). Germline CDR1 is MGHRA and CDR2 is YSYEKL. The CDR3 loop spans 18 amino acids. Trimming took 0 bases from V and 2 from J, leaving 17 bases between them. In nucleotides, the CDR3 is TGCGCCAGCAGCCAAGAAAGGTGGGGCAGGGCCGCCTACAATGAGCAGTTCTTC. It translates to CASSQERWGRAAYNEQFF.

This clone appeared a single time. The genes are TRBV28 and TRBJ2-7, with D possibly matching TRBD1 (6 bases). The CDR3 runs 13 residues. Trimming cost V 6 bases and J 4 bases, with 13 bases left between them. Germline-derived CDR1 and CDR2 are MDHEN and SYDVKM. The CDR3 loop reads CASSSYTGYEQYF. Here the CDR3 DNA reads TGTGCCAGCAGCTCTTACACAGGGTACGAGCAGTACTTC.

The J gene is TRBJ2-2, the V gene TRBV5-1, with 8 bases matching TRBD2. This CDR3 comprises 15 residues. V shed 2 bases, J shed 5 bases, and the junction held 5 bases outside the gene matches. Per the germline V gene, CDR1 is SGHRS and CDR2 is YFSETQ. Written as DNA, the CDR3 is TGCGCCAGCAGCTTAAGCGGGAGTGGGACCGGGGAGCTGTTTTTT. Residues: CASSLSGSGTGELFF.

This clone was seen a single time. This chain connects TRBV25-1 to TRBJ2-7; D might be TRBD2 (5 bases). The CDR3 is 14 residues long. The V gene's germline CDR1 is MGHDK and CDR2 SYGVNS. The V gene lost 4 bases and the J gene lost 0 bases, with 10 bases spanning the gap. The CDR3 bases are TGTGCCAGCAGTGCCCCCCGGGACTCCTACGAGCAGTACTTC. This gives the protein CASSAPRDSYEQYF.

This clone has just a few counts. This chain joins TRBV12-5 and TRBJ2-5; D may be TRBD1 (5 bases). In germline, CDR1 is LGHNT, CDR2 FRNRAP. CDR3 length equals 13 residues. V shed 6 bases and J shed 6 bases, with 14 bases lying between them. The CDR3 spells CASGLGVEKTQYF. The CDR3 nucleotides read TGTGCTAGTGGCCTAGGGGTGGAAAAGACCCAGTACTTC. Based on the CDR3 plus reference TRBV12-5 and TRBJ2-5, the full variable domain is DARVTQTPRHKVTEMGQEVTMRCQPILGHNTVFWYRQTMMQGLELLAYFRNRAPLDDSGMPKDRFSAEMPDATLATLKIQPSEPRDSAVYFCASGLGVEKTQYFGPGTRLLVL.

V usage is TRBV6-6 and J usage is TRBJ1-2; D is uncertain. Trimming pared 0 bases from V and 4 bases from J, leaving 12 bases between. The length of the CDR3 is 15 residues. CDR1 is MNHNY, CDR2 SVGAGI, per germline (reference sequence). CDR3 coding DNA: TGTGCCAGCAGTTACTCGACCGTCGCGCGCTATGGCTACACCTTC. Amino acid sequence: CASSYSTVARYGYTF.

V is TRBV7-9 and J is TRBJ2-3; 13 positions agree with TRBD2. Unmatched junction bases numbered 8, after V lost 2 bases and J lost 9 bases. Per germline, CDR1 SEHNR and CDR2 FQNEAQ (reference sequence). This CDR3 has 16 amino acids. The CDR3 sequence: CASSLILAGGAPTQYF. DNA for the CDR3: TGTGCCAGCAGCTTAATACTAGCGGGAGGGGCGCCAACGCAGTATTTT.

This clone was observed a few times. This chain uses TRBV19 with TRBJ1-2; 10 bases are shared with TRBD1. CDR1 is LNHDA, CDR2 SQIVND, per germline (reference sequence). The V and J ends lost 8 bases and 6 bases, in that order; junction bases with no gene match: 9. There are 14 residues in the CDR3. The CDR3 bases are TGTGCCAGTTGGGACAGGGGAATAATCGATGGCTACACCTTC. It translates to CASWDRGIIDGYTF.

The chain uses TRBV7-2 and TRBJ2-3; TRBD2 might be the D (5 bases). Looked up from germline, CDR1 is SGHTA and CDR2 is FQGNSA. V was trimmed by 5 bases and J by 5 bases, leaving 17 bases between them. The CDR3 is 15 amino acids. The CDR3 loop is CASSTTGLGGDTQYF. The CDR3 DNA reads TGTGCCAGCAGCACAACTGGACTGGGCGGAGATACGCAGTATTTT.

This rearrangement joins TRBV7-2 to TRBJ2-2; D is possibly TRBD1 (6 bases). V was trimmed by 4 bases and J by 4 bases, leaving 7 bases between them. The CDR3 runs 13 residues. Germline loops: CDR1 SGHTA, CDR2 FQGNSA. CDR3 amino acids: CASSSGVTGELFF. Written as DNA, the CDR3 is TGTGCCAGCAGCTCAGGGGTCACCGGGGAGCTGTTTTTT.